Below are 18 T cell receptor beta chains sequenced from a single sample in a study of blood T cells in healthy people across ages. Primed by a sample-barcoded 5' primer and a J-beta primer mix, a second PCR proceeded for about 6 to 12 cycles. MiXCR, run by TCRdb on the 5' RACE reads, gives a single entry per CDR3 protein. Found here are about 1.6 million distinct CDR3 sequences, about 35% of them singletons; the top ten hold approximately 10%. The sequenced material came from blood. These TCRs come from a woman in her 30s in good health.

The chain carries TRBV4-1 and TRBJ2-7; 7 nucleotides agree with TRBD1. The CDR3 totals 15 residues. Trimming took 0 bases from V and 6 from J; bases not matched to a gene: 8. Germline V lookup: CDR1 MGHRA, CDR2 YSYEKL. CDR3 in DNA: TGCGCCAGCAGCCAAGAAGGGGGCGCGCTGCCCGAGCAGTACTTC. Protein product: CASSQEGGALPEQYF.

This clonotype was found a few times. V is TRBV29-1 and J is TRBJ1-1; D is perhaps TRBD1 (6 bases). This CDR3 contains 12 residues. Germline CDR1 SQVTM, CDR2 ANQGSEA. With 7 bases removed from V and 5 bases from J, the gap between germline ends came to 14 bases. The CDR3 spells CSARRGVTEAFF. CDR3 sequence (DNA): TGCAGCGCAAGAAGGGGGGTTACTGAAGCTTTCTTT.

The chain is built from TRBV7-9 and TRBJ2-3; possibly TRBD2 for D (5 bases). The CDR3 extends over 12 amino acids. The V end lost 5 bases, the J end lost 6 bases, and 9 bases lay between the germline ends. CDR1 and CDR2 from the germline V gene are SEHNR and FQNEAQ (reference sequence). The CDR3 reads CASSDYGDTQYF. CDR3 DNA sequence: TGTGCCAGCAGCGACTACGGGGATACGCAGTATTTT.

This clonotype was counted a few times. This chain uses TRBV5-5 with TRBJ1-1, with 7 bases lining up with TRBD1. With 0 bases clipped from V and 0 bases from J, the junction kept 8 bases outside the gene matches. The CDR3 sequence is 17 residues long. The germline V gene has CDR1 SGHKS and CDR2 YYEKEE (reference sequence). The CDR3 nucleotides read TGTGCCAGCAGCTTGGGGCAGGGGGGTGGCATGAACACTGAAGCTTTCTTT. Protein sequence: CASSLGQGGGMNTEAFF.

The CDR3 reads CASSLLSSGRTQYF. The CDR3 nucleotides read TGTGCCAGCAGTTTGCTCTCTAGCGGGAGAACGCAGTATTTT. The rearrangement links TRBV28 to TRBJ2-3; 10 bases map to TRBD2. The J segment lost 9 bases and the V segment lost 3 bases, leaving 6 bases of the junction unmatched. The germline CDR1 and CDR2 sequences are MDHEN and SYDVKM. The length of the CDR3 is 14 residues. Together with reference TRBV28 and TRBJ2-3, the CDR3 gives the full variable domain: DVKVTQSSRYLVKRTGEKVFLECVQDMDHENMFWYRQDPGLGLRLIYFSYDVKMKEKGDIPEGYSVSREKKERFSLILESASTNQTSMYLCASSLLSSGRTQYFGPGTRLTVL.

A few counts support this clonotype. This sequence joins TRBV12-3 or TRBV12-4 and TRBJ2-3; a weak D match, TRBD2 (6 bases). The germline V and J ends were trimmed by 5 bases and 4 bases, with 13 bases remaining between them. The CDR3 spans 14 residues. The CDR3 sequence is CASSPASGADTQYF. In DNA, the CDR3 is TGTGCCAGCAGTCCCGCCTCGGGGGCAGATACGCAGTATTTT.

This chain uses TRBV5-5 with TRBJ2-7, with TRBD2 identical over 14 bases. The J segment lost 3 bases and the V segment lost 4 bases, leaving 9 bases of the junction unmatched. CDR1 and CDR2 (germline): SGHKS, YYEKEE (reference sequence). The CDR3 has 17 amino acids. The CDR3 spells CASSVGLAGVKDYEQYF. The DNA for the CDR3 is TGTGCCAGCAGCGTGGGACTAGCGGGAGTTAAAGACTACGAGCAGTACTTC. Full variable domain (remainder filled in from reference TRBV5-5 and TRBJ2-7): DAGVTQSPTHLIKTRGQQVTLRCSPISGHKSVSWYQQVLGQGPQFIFQYYEKEERGRGNFPDRFSARQFPNYSSELNVNALLLGDSALYLCASSVGLAGVKDYEQYFGPGTRLTVT.

This clonotype was seen at least ten times. J is TRBJ1-2 and V is TRBV9; D may be TRBD1 (5 bases). The CDR3 spans 11 residues. Between the trimmed V and J ends, which lost 5 bases and 5 bases, there was a span of 7 bases. From germline, CDR1 is SGDLS and CDR2 YYNGEE. Written as DNA, the CDR3 is TGTGCCAGCAGGGGACCATATGGCTACACCTTC. Its translation is CASRGPYGYTF.

This clonotype has more than one count but fewer than ten. The genes are TRBV6-1 and TRBJ1-2; 8 nucleotides align to TRBD1. This CDR3 region has 14 residues. CDR1 and CDR2 (germline): MNHNS, SASEGT. After removal of 2 bases from V and 6 bases from J, the junction contained 5 bases not matched to a gene. CDR3 region: CASSEPMTGDGYTF. CDR3 bases: TGTGCCAGCAGTGAACCAATGACAGGGGATGGCTACACCTTC.

V gene TRBV9 combines with J gene TRBJ2-5; 7 nucleotides agree with TRBD2. V was clipped by 4 bases and J by 5 bases; unmatched bases: 14. Germline V lookup: CDR1 SGDLS, CDR2 YYNGEE. The CDR3 sequence is 16 residues long. Here the CDR3 reads CASSPGGRDWGETQYF. The CDR3 DNA follows: TGTGCCAGCAGCCCCGGGGGGAGGGACTGGGGGGAGACCCAGTACTTC.

This clonotype was seen only a few times. This chain links TRBV4-1 with TRBJ2-5; no firm D call. Trimming removed 4 bases from V and 2 bases from J, with 14 bases in between. The CDR3 is 15 amino acids. The germline V gene has CDR1 MGHRA and CDR2 YSYEKL. CDR3 sequence reads: CASSPRTITQETQYF. For the CDR3, the DNA is TGCGCCAGCAGCCCACGGACCATCACTCAAGAGACCCAGTACTTC.

The chain recombines TRBV13 with TRBJ2-1; D might be TRBD2 (6 bases). V shed 3 bases and J shed 6 bases, with 9 bases lying between them. Per germline, CDR1 PRHDT and CDR2 FYEKMQ (reference sequence). The CDR3 has 13 amino acids. The DNA for the CDR3 is TGTGCCAGCAGCTTCGGGAGCGGCAATGAGCAGTTCTTC. The encoded protein is CASSFGSGNEQFF.

This clonotype was recorded at least ten times. The V gene is TRBV20-1, the J gene TRBJ2-3; 11 bases are shared with TRBD2. Trimming at V came to 3 bases and at J to 6 bases, leaving 14 bases not matched to a gene. Germline lookup yields CDR1 DFQATT and CDR2 SNEGSKA (reference sequence). CDR3 length: 17 residues. In DNA, the CDR3 is TGCAGTGCTAGCCCCATTCTAGCGGGAGGTCAGGGGGATACGCAGTATTTT. It yields the protein CSASPILAGGQGDTQYF.

Comment on this clonotype: Its ends do not fully match the called genes, so a read error is possible. The chain couples TRBV2 to TRBJ1-4; TRBD1 is a possible D gene (6 bases). There are 15 residues in the CDR3. CDR1 and CDR2 from the germline V gene are SNHLY and FYNNEI. As DNA, the CDR3 is TGTGCCGGCAGTGCCCGGACGAGGGGGGATGAAAAACTGTTTTTT. It is translated as CAGSARTRGDEKLFF.

This clonotype has only a few counts. The genes are TRBV29-1 and TRBJ1-1; 7 bases align to TRBD1. Per the germline V gene, CDR1 is SQVTM and CDR2 is ANQGSEA. The CDR3 has 12 amino acids. V trimming: 5 bases; J trimming: 5 bases; junction bases outside the gene matches: 5. The CDR3 nucleotides are TGCAGCGTTCGGGCAGGGGGGACTGAAGCTTTCTTT. Protein product: CSVRAGGTEAFF.

This clonotype has more than one count but fewer than ten. This chain connects TRBV27 to TRBJ1-2; D is uncertain. Germline V CDR1 and CDR2: MNHEY, SMNVEV (reference sequence). The CDR3 is 15 residues long. Trimming pared 5 bases from V and 5 bases from J, leaving 18 bases between. The CDR3 protein is CASSQYPGPGYGYTF. CDR3 nucleotides: TGTGCCAGCAGTCAATATCCAGGTCCGGGTTATGGCTACACCTTC.

The V call is TRBV24-1, the J call TRBJ2-7; TRBD2 matches at 12 bases. The V segment lost 7 bases and the J segment 7 bases; nucleotides outside the gene matches: 13. CDR1 KGHDR and CDR2 SFDVKD come from the germline V gene. This CDR3 is built from 16 residues. CDR3 nucleotide sequence: TGTGCCACCAGCAAACTAGCGGGAGGAAGGTACAATGAGCAGTACTTC. This gives the protein CATSKLAGGRYNEQYF.

This clonotype was observed a handful of times. The V gene is TRBV6-5, the J gene TRBJ1-1; D perhaps matches TRBD1 (6 bases). CDR1 is MNHEY and CDR2 is SVGAGI in the germline V gene. V was pared by 8 bases and J by 4 bases, with 20 bases between. The CDR3 extends over 15 amino acids. The CDR3 bases are TGTGCCAGCCGGGGCTCGGGGGCAGGTGTCACTGAAGCTTTCTTT. Translation: CASRGSGAGVTEAFF.